Given below is one T cell receptor beta chain in context. There are 14 residues in the CDR3. Trimming removed 5 bases from V and 6 bases from J, with 15 bases in between. In germline, CDR1 is SGHTA, CDR2 FQGNSA. This sample stems from a study of early T cells in non-severe SARS-CoV-2 infection. TCRdb independently ran MiXCR on the 5' RACE reads; one entry per CDR3 protein. The sample lists under 50,000 distinct CDR3 sequences, 20% to 25% seen once, with around 4.6% in the top ten. The chain combines TRBV7-2 with TRBJ2-3; D possibly uses TRBD1 or TRBD2 (6 bases each). This TCR derives from an adult who was a healthcare worker with PCR-confirmed SARS-CoV-2 infection or an uninfected control (not recorded which). The sample in question was whole blood, obtained at baseline. The CDR3 loop is CASSGGRHADTQYF. The CDR3 coding sequence is TGTGCCAGCAGCGGGGGGCGACACGCGGATACGCAGTATTTT.